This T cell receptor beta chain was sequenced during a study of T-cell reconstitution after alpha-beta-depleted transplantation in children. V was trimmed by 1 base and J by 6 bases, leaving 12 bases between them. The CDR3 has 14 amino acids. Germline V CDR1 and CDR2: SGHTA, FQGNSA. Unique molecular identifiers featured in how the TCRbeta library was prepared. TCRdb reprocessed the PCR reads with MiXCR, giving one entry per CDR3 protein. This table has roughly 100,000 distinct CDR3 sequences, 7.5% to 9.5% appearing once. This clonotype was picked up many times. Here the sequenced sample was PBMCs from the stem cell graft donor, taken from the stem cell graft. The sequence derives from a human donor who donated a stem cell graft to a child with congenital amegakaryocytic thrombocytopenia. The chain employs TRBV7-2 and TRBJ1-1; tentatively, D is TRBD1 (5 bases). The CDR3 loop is CASSLGTHPPEAFF. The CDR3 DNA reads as TGTGCCAGCAGCTTAGGGACACACCCCCCTGAAGCTTTCTTT.